The subject of this entry is one TCR beta chain. Germline V gene data show CDR1 as SGHRS and CDR2 as YFSETQ. The J segment lost 4 bases and the V segment lost 2 bases, leaving 9 bases of the junction unmatched. The CDR3 consists of 16 residues. The sample is drawn from a study of blood T cell repertoires in COVID-19. At the level of the study: Acute-phase and convalescent COVID-19 samples originated in the United States, Italy and Spain. PBMCs, B-cell-depleted T cells, or T cells provided the cDNA or gDNA that made up the material.

Authors' processing steps: Amplification with reference gene primers provided the estimates of nucleated cell counts. Measured with immunoSEQ multiplex PCR; TCRdb has only the in-frame clones, and not every one. The V and J calls and the clone size are those of that table, but D and trimming were determined from the DNA. This table has tens of thousands of clones, roughly nine tenths appearing once. The TCR sequence derives from a man between 70 and 80 years old with active COVID-19. Sequenced input: peripheral blood. The chain uses TRBV5-1 and TRBJ2-5, with 9 bases lining up with TRBD2. The DNA of the CDR3 is TGCGCCAGCAGCTTCCAGGTTAGCGGGGGTTTAGAGACCCAGTACTTC. The encoded protein is CASSFQVSGGLETQYF.